This T cell receptor beta chain emerged from a study of OX40 agonist ivuxolimab in advanced cancers. TCRdb's copy holds only in-frame clones and misses some; the assay was immunoSEQ multiplex PCR. The table shows some 80,000 clones, with less than 85% occurring only once. This CDR3 comprises 17 residues. Germline CDR1 reads LNHDA; CDR2 reads SQIVND (reference sequence). Trimming removed 9 bases from V and 0 bases from J; junction bases left unmatched: 14. Material: CD4+ or CD8+ T cells sorted from blood, obtained in a trial of the OX40 agonist ivuxolimab. This chain links TRBV19 with TRBJ2-1; 7 nucleotides agree with TRBD2. The sequence was collected from an adult with an advanced solid tumor such as melanoma, head and neck, liver or kidney cancer. The CDR3 sequence: CASQRDLGGSSYNEQFF. CDR3 sequence (DNA): TGTGCCAGCCAACGTGATCTCGGGGGGTCCTCCTACAATGAGCAGTTCTTC.